The 27 T cell receptor beta chains reported below all come from one sample, sequenced in a study of lymphopenia after photon versus proton radiotherapy. Sequenced by immunoSEQ multiplex PCR; TCRdb stores in-frame clones only, minus some. In the table there are 39,000 or so clones, approximately 90% of which are singletons. Here the sequenced sample was peripheral blood, taken from a patient treated with photon-based radiotherapy. The receptor source for this set is a man in his 60s with cholangiocarcinoma.

The genes are TRBV28 and TRBJ1-1; TRBD1 matches 9 bases. The CDR3 is made up of 15 amino acids. Germline values: CDR1 MDHEN, CDR2 SYDVKM. The junction had 3 bases not matched to a gene; V was cut back by 3 bases and J by 1 base. CDR3 in DNA: TGTGCCAGCAGTTTCCTGGACAGGGGGAACACTGAAGCTTTCTTT. This sequence encodes CASSFLDRGNTEAFF.

The gene calls are TRBV19 and TRBJ2-1; D might be TRBD1 or TRBD2, each matching 7 bases. The CDR3 sequence is 15 residues long. V was shortened by 8 bases and J by 1 base, with 15 bases between the two germline ends. The V gene's germline CDR1 is LNHDA and CDR2 SQIVND (reference sequence). CDR3 sequence: CASGGGGGSYNEQFF. CDR3 nucleotide sequence: TGTGCCAGTGGAGGGGGCGGGGGTTCCTACAATGAGCAGTTCTTC.

This rearrangement joins TRBV19 to TRBJ1-1; TRBD1 agrees at 7 bases. This CDR3 is built from 14 residues. Germline V lookup: CDR1 LNHDA, CDR2 SQIVND (reference sequence). V shed 5 bases and J 0 bases; nucleotides not matched to a gene: 3. For the CDR3, the DNA is TGTGCCAGTAGTCCGGGACAGCTGAACACTGAAGCTTTCTTT. Translated: CASSPGQLNTEAFF.

The rearrangement joins TRBV28 to TRBJ1-1; no definite D call. The CDR3 is 12 amino acids. V lost 3 bases and J lost 8, with 10 bases in between. CDR1 is MDHEN, CDR2 SYDVKM, per germline. The CDR3 loop reads CASSLYGNEAFF. The CDR3 region has the DNA TGTGCCAGCAGTTTGTATGGCAACGAAGCTTTCTTT.

The gene calls are TRBV5-6 and TRBJ2-7; 7 bases align to TRBD1. Germline CDR1 SGHDT, CDR2 YYEEEE. J was trimmed by 10 bases and V by 0 bases; bases with no gene match: 13. CDR3 length equals 15 residues. DNA for the CDR3: TGTGCCAGCAGCTTGGGGACAGGAACTAGTGGGAGACAGTACTTC. Residues: CASSLGTGTSGRQYF. The full variable domain, with the rest looked up from reference TRBV5-6 and TRBJ2-7, is DAGVTQSPTHLIKTRGQQVTLRCSPKSGHDTVSWYQQALGQGPQFIFQYYEEEERQRGNFPDRFSGHQFPNYSSELNVNALLLGDSALYLCASSLGTGTSGRQYFGPGTRLTVT.

The V gene is TRBV20-1, the J gene TRBJ1-1, with D possibly matching TRBD1 (5 bases). Trimming removed 0 bases from V and 8 bases from J, with 7 bases in between. This CDR3 is built from 11 residues. CDR1 and CDR2 (germline): DFQATT, SNEGSKA (reference sequence). The CDR3: CSARDGAEAFF. DNA of the CDR3: TGCAGTGCTAGAGATGGGGCAGAAGCTTTCTTT.

The gene calls are TRBV11-3 and TRBJ2-7; D possibly corresponds to TRBD2 (5 bases). Germline CDR1 and CDR2: SGHNT and YENEEA. The CDR3 runs to 16 residues. V was shortened by 5 bases and J by 2 bases, with 19 bases between the two germline ends. The DNA for the CDR3 is TGTGCCAGCAGCCCAATGCGGACTTCATATACCTACGAGCAGTACTTC. Its protein product is CASSPMRTSYTYEQYF.

V gene TRBV10-1 combines with J gene TRBJ2-2; D possibly corresponds to TRBD2 (5 bases). V shed 1 base and J shed 5 bases, with 5 bases lying between them. CDR3 length equals 13 residues. Germline CDR1 WNHNN, CDR2 SYGVQD (reference sequence). The DNA of the CDR3 is TGCGCCAGCAGTGAGTGGGAGACCGGGGAGCTGTTTTTT. Amino acids: CASSEWETGELFF.

The chain is built from TRBV9 and TRBJ2-6, with a weak D call TRBD2 (7 bases). CDR3 size: 16 residues. The germline gives CDR1 SGDLS, CDR2 YYNGEE. Trimming pared 4 bases from V and 2 bases from J, leaving 13 bases between. CDR3 sequence: CASSIQGLPGANVLTF. The CDR3 coding sequence is TGTGCCAGCAGCATACAGGGACTACCTGGGGCCAACGTCCTGACTTTC.

The chain carries TRBV18 and TRBJ2-3; no clear D. The CDR3 totals 13 residues. Germline V gene lookup returns CDR1 KGHSH and CDR2 LQKENI. Trimming left V 2 bases short and J 0 bases short, with 3 bases between. This chain's CDR3 is CASSPSSTDTQYF. CDR3 nucleotides: TGTGCCAGCTCACCATCTAGCACAGATACGCAGTATTTT.

This chain links TRBV11-2 with TRBJ2-3; D uncertain. Trimming took off 3 bases at V and 2 bases at J, with 12 bases between the two ends. Germline V gene sequence: CDR1 SGHAT, CDR2 FQNNGV. The CDR3 length is 15 residues. CDR3 nucleotide sequence: TGTGCCAGCAGCTTCCCGATTGGCCTCACAGATACGCAGTATTTT. This gives the protein CASSFPIGLTDTQYF.

The chain recombines TRBV28 with TRBJ2-7; D is uncertain. Germline V gives CDR1 MDHEN, CDR2 SYDVKM. With 6 bases removed from V and 3 bases from J, the gap between germline ends came to 9 bases. CDR3 length equals 12 residues. The CDR3 sequence is CASRGNFYEQYF. CDR3 in DNA: TGTGCCAGCAGGGGGAACTTCTACGAGCAGTACTTC.

V is TRBV7-9 and J is TRBJ1-1, with 7 bases lining up with TRBD1. With V trimmed by 1 base and J by 4 bases, 15 bases remained unmatched. This CDR3 contains 18 residues. From germline, CDR1 is SEHNR and CDR2 FQNEAQ (reference sequence). The CDR3 is CASSLERAGGVRGTEAFF. DNA for the CDR3: TGTGCCAGCAGCTTAGAGCGGGCAGGGGGAGTCCGGGGCACTGAAGCTTTCTTT.

This clone occurred a few times. This rearrangement joins TRBV5-6 to TRBJ1-2; 7 nucleotides align to TRBD1. The CDR3 length is 14 residues. Trimming cost V 4 bases and J 3 bases; bases outside gene matches: 6. Germline V CDR1 and CDR2: SGHDT, YYEEEE. In nucleotides, the CDR3 is TGTGCCAGCAGCGAACAGGGGTGGGACTATGGCTACACCTTC. As protein: CASSEQGWDYGYTF. Together with reference TRBV5-6 and TRBJ1-2, the CDR3 gives the full variable domain: DAGVTQSPTHLIKTRGQQVTLRCSPKSGHDTVSWYQQALGQGPQFIFQYYEEEERQRGNFPDRFSGHQFPNYSSELNVNALLLGDSALYLCASSEQGWDYGYTFGSGTRLTVV.

V is TRBV5-4 and J is TRBJ2-1; no reliable D call. This CDR3 spans 15 amino acids. Trimming stripped 3 bases from V and 7 bases from J, with 17 bases between. CDR1 and CDR2 from the germline V gene are SGHNT and YYREEE (reference sequence). For the CDR3, the DNA is TGTGCCAGCAGCTCCGGACGCTTTGAAGGGAATGAGCAGTTCTTC. This codes for CASSSGRFEGNEQFF.

This clone was detected only once. The chain carries TRBV5-6 and TRBJ2-5; no reliable D call. This CDR3 region has 12 residues. Trimming removed 0 bases from V and 2 bases from J, with 2 bases in between. Looked up from germline, CDR1 is SGHDT and CDR2 is YYEEEE. CDR3 region: CASSLEQETQYF. CDR3 in DNA: TGTGCCAGCAGCTTGGAACAAGAGACCCAGTACTTC.

V usage is TRBV5-5 and J usage is TRBJ2-5; 7 bases line up with TRBD1. Unmatched junction bases numbered 5, after V lost 4 bases and J lost 5 bases. CDR1 SGHKS and CDR2 YYEKEE come from the germline V gene (reference sequence). The CDR3 spans 13 residues. CDR3 nucleotide sequence: TGTGCCAGCAGCCCCAGGGGGTGGGAGACCCAGTACTTC. This translates into CASSPRGWETQYF.

This clone is a singleton in its sample. The CDR3 sequence is CASSSDHPDTQYF. CDR3 in DNA: TGTGCCAGCAGTTCTGACCACCCAGATACGCAGTATTTT. The gene calls are TRBV2 and TRBJ2-3, with unresolved D. Germline V gene lookup returns CDR1 SNHLY and CDR2 FYNNEI. The V gene lost 5 bases and the J gene lost 4 bases, with 10 bases spanning the gap. CDR3 length equals 13 residues.

The chain joins TRBV7-9 to TRBJ1-5; 7 nucleotides line up with TRBD1. From germline, CDR1 is SEHNR and CDR2 FQNEAQ (reference sequence). With 5 bases clipped from V and 2 bases from J, the junction kept 0 bases outside the gene matches. The CDR3 length is 13 residues. The CDR3 spells CASSGQGNQPQHF. The CDR3 nucleotides read TGTGCCAGCAGCGGACAGGGCAATCAGCCCCAGCATTTT.

This clone was counted once. The chain couples TRBV7-9 to TRBJ1-2, with a possible D match to TRBD1 (5 bases). Germline V lookup: CDR1 SEHNR, CDR2 FQNEAQ (reference sequence). The V gene lost 5 bases and the J gene lost 14 bases, with 18 bases spanning the gap. The CDR3 runs to 12 residues. CDR3 protein: CASSRGDGLGTF. CDR3 nucleotide sequence: TGTGCCAGCAGCCGAGGGGACGGACTAGGTACCTTC. The full variable domain, with the rest looked up from reference TRBV7-9 and TRBJ1-2, is DTGVSQNPRHKITKRGQNVTFRCDPISEHNRLYWYRQTLGQGPEFLTYFQNEAQLEKSRLLSDRFSAERPKGSFSTLEIQRTEQGDSAMYLCASSRGDGLGTFGSGTRLTVV.

This clone appeared once. The rearrangement uses TRBV6-1 and TRBJ1-4; tentatively, D is TRBD1 (6 bases). The V end was cut by 3 bases, the J end by 5 bases, with 13 bases between. Germline lookup yields CDR1 MNHNS and CDR2 SASEGT. There are 15 residues in the CDR3. The CDR3 loop is CASSDLRGTNEKLFF. The CDR3, as DNA: TGTGCCAGCAGTGATCTCAGGGGTACAAATGAAAAACTGTTTTTT.

The rearrangement links TRBV18 to TRBJ2-1; no reliable D call. V was trimmed by 3 bases and J by 0 bases, leaving 6 bases between them. Per germline, CDR1 KGHSH and CDR2 LQKENI. The CDR3 covers 14 residues. The chain's CDR3 is CASSPKGSYNEQFF. The CDR3 DNA is TGTGCCAGCTCACCGAAGGGCTCCTACAATGAGCAGTTCTTC.

Regarding this clone: At the DNA level, this CDR3 is encoded by other sequences in the same sample as well. The chain carries TRBV11-3 and TRBJ2-2; D is unresolved. V lost 5 bases to trimming and J lost 4 bases, with 2 bases between them. Germline V gene sequence: CDR1 SGHNT, CDR2 YENEEA. The length of the CDR3 is 11 residues. In DNA, the CDR3 is TGTGCCAGCAGCAGCACCGGGGAGCTGTTTTTT. Protein product: CASSSTGELFF. The whole variable domain, filled in from reference TRBV11-3 and TRBJ2-2, reads EAGVVQSPRYKIIEKKQPVAFWCNPISGHNTLYWYLQNLGQGPELLIRYENEEAVDDSQLPKDRFSAERLKGVDSTLKIQPAELGDSAVYLCASSSTGELFFGEGSRLTVL.

This chain uses TRBV5-1 with TRBJ2-1; TRBD2 is a possible D gene (7 bases). Germline lookup yields CDR1 SGHRS and CDR2 YFSETQ. The CDR3 length is 16 residues. V was shortened by 3 bases and J by 9 bases, with 22 bases between the two germline ends. The DNA for the CDR3 is TGCGCCAGCAGCTCGGCTTTAACGGGGGGCTACGCTGAGCAGTTCTTC. This codes for CASSSALTGGYAEQFF.

The chain couples TRBV7-2 to TRBJ2-5; D possibly corresponds to TRBD2 (5 bases). The CDR3 sequence is 14 residues long. Germline assignment: CDR1 SGHTA and CDR2 FQGNSA. Trimming shortened V by 5 bases and J by 3 bases, and 13 bases separated the two germline ends. CDR3 residues: CASSKKWTEETQYF. The CDR3 bases are TGTGCCAGCAGCAAAAAATGGACTGAAGAGACCCAGTACTTC.

This clone was counted only a few times. The CDR3 sequence is CASSLGDTYNEQFF. DNA for the CDR3: TGTGCCAGCAGCTTGGGGGACACTTACAATGAGCAGTTCTTC. The rearrangement joins TRBV5-6 to TRBJ2-1; weak D call: TRBD1 (6 bases). From germline, CDR1 is SGHDT and CDR2 YYEEEE. Trimming removed 0 bases from V and 4 bases from J, with 8 bases in between. The CDR3 loop spans 14 amino acids.

The V and J genes are TRBV4-3 and TRBJ1-2; D not resolved. V shed 3 bases and J shed 4 bases, with 15 bases lying between them. Germline CDR1 LGHNA, CDR2 YSLEER. The CDR3 contains 15 residues. For the CDR3, the DNA is TGCGCCAGCAGCCACGATCTTGACACGTTCTATGGCTACACCTTC. As protein: CASSHDLDTFYGYTF.